This record concerns one T cell receptor beta chain sequence. Its matching antigen is unknown. The data stem from a study of cytomegalovirus exposure and HLA in healthy donors. This CDR3 is 16 amino acids long. Germline trimming cut 2 bases from V and 5 bases from J; bases unmatched to any gene: 11. Germline V gene lookup returns CDR1 MDHEN and CDR2 SYDVKM. Study-wide findings and caveats: A later analysis reportedly found that, within productive TCRs, an Asian-associated ancestry cluster had fewer N-insertions than the mean observed across the roughly 670 donors.

Vbeta (60) and Jbeta (13) primers were used in the PCR. This table comes from immunoSEQ multiplex PCR, and its TCRdb copy is limited to in-frame clones, with some not included. The sample records some 160,000 clones, roughly 84% being singletons. The J gene is TRBJ1-2, the V gene TRBV28, with 7 bases matching TRBD1. The clonotype comes from a woman under 30 in good health and CMV-seronegative. The specimen sequenced was PBMCs. DNA of the CDR3: TGTGCCAGCAGTTTAAGACAGGGCCCCTTGGGGTATGGCTACACCTTC. Translated, it gives CASSLRQGPLGYGYTF.